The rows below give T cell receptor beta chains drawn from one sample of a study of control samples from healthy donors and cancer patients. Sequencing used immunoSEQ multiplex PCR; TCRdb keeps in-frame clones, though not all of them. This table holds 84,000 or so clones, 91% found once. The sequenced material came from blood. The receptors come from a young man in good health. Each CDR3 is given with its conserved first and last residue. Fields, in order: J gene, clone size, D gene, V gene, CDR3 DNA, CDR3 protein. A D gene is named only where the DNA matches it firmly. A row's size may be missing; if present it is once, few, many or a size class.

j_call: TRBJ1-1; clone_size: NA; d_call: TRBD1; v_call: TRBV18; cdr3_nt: TGTGCCAGCTCACAAGGGACAGGTAGGATAGGCACTGAAGCTTTCTTT; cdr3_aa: CASSQGTGRIGTEAFF
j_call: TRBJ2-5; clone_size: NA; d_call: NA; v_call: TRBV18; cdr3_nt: TGTGCCAGCTCACCCGGACCCCAAGAGACCCAGTACTTC; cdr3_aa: CASSPGPQETQYF
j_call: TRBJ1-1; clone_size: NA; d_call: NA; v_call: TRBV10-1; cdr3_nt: TGCGCCAGCAGACAGGCGCATGGGACTGAAGCTTTCTTT; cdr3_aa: CASRQAHGTEAFF
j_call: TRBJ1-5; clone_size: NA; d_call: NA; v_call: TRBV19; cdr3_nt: TGTGCCAGTAGTATCTGGGACGGTGATCAGCCCCAGCATTTT; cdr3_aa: CASSIWDGDQPQHF
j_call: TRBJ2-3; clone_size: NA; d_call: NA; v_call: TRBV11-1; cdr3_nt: TGTGCCAGCAGCTTAGTTTTGGCCTCCCTCGGGACGCAGTATTTT; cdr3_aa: CASSLVLASLGTQYF
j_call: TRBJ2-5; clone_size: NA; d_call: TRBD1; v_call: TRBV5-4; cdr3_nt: TGTGCCAGCAGTTCCAAAGGACAGGGGGCCGAGACCCAGTACTTC; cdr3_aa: CASSSKGQGAETQYF
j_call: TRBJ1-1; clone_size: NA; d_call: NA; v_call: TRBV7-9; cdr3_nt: TGTGCCAGCAGCTCTTCAGGGTGGGTGGACACTGAAGCTTTCTTT; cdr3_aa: CASSSSGWVDTEAFF
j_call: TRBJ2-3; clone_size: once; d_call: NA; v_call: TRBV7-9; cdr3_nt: TGTGCCAGCAGAGGGGGTTGGCGGCGGGAAATTGAAGATACGCAGTATTTT; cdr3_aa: CASRGGWRREIEDTQYF
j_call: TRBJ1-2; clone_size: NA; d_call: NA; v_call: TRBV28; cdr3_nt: TGTGCCAGCAGGGAGCGGGTATCCGCTGCTAACTATGGCTACACCTTC; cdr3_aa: CASRERVSAANYGYTF
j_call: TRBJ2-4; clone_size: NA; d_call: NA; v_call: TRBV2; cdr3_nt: TGTGCCAGCAGTGAGGGTGTACTAGCCAAAAACATTCAGTACTTC; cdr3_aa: CASSEGVLAKNIQYF
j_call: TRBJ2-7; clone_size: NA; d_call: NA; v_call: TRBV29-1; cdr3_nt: TGCAGCGTCGAGGGTGCCGGATCTCCCGAGCAGTACTTC; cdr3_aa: CSVEGAGSPEQYF
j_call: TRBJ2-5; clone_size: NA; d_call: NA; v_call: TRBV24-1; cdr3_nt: TGTGCCACCAGTGACGTGGGAGCAGGGCAAGAGACCCAGTACTTC; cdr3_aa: CATSDVGAGQETQYF
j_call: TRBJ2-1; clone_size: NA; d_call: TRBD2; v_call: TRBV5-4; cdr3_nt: TGTGCCAGCAGCCCGGGGACTAGCGGGAGGGCCCGAGGGAGTGAGCAGTTCTTC; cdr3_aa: CASSPGTSGRARGSEQFF
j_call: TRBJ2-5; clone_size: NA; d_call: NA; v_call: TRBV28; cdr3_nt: TGTGCCAGCAGCTCCTCGACAGGAACTCAAGAGACCCAGTACTTC; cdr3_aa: CASSSSTGTQETQYF
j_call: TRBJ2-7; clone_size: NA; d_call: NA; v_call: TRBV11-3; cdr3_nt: TGTGCCAGCAGCTTAGGGGCAGGGAACGAGCAGTACTTC; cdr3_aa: CASSLGAGNEQYF
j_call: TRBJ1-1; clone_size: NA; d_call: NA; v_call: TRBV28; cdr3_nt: TGTGCCAGCAGTGATCAGAGATTCAACACTGAAGCTTTCTTT; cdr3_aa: CASSDQRFNTEAFF
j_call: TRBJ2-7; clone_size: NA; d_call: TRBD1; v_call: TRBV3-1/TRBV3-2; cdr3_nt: TGTGCCAGCAGCGGGACAGCTTCCTACGAGCAGTACTTC; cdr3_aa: CASSGTASYEQYF
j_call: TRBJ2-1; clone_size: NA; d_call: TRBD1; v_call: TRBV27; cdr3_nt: TGTGCCAGCAGCCCCAACCTGGGACAGAACAATGAGCAGTTCTTC; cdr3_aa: CASSPNLGQNNEQFF
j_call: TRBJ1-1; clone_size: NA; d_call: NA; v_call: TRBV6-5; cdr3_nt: TGTGCCAGCACCCGCCAGGACAGTGAGAACACTGAAGCTTTCTTT; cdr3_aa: CASTRQDSENTEAFF
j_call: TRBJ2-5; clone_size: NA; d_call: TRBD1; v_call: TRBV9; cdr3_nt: TGTGCCAGCAGCGTAGTTGTCAGGGGGAAGGAGACCCAGTACTTC; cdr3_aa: CASSVVVRGKETQYF
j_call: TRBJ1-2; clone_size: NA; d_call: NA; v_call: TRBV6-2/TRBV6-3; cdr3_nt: TGTGCCAGCAGTGAGGGGCAGAACTATGGCTACACCTTC; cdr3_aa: CASSEGQNYGYTF
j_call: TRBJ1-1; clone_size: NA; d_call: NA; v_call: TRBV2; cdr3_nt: TGTGCCAGCCTCCGAGGGGGAATTGAAGCTTTCTTT; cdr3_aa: CASLRGGIEAFF
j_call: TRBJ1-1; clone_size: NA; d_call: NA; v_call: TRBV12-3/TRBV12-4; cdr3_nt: TGTGCCAGTAAAGGGGGGACTGAAGCTTTCTTT; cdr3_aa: CASKGGTEAFF
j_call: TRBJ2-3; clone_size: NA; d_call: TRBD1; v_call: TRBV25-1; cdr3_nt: TGTGCCAGCAGTGACCCGGACAGGGGAGGGAGGGATACGCAGTATTTT; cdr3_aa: CASSDPDRGGRDTQYF
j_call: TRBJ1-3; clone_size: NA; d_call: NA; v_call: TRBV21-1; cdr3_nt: TGTGCCAGCAGCAAAGACCCTACGCGAGGGTGGGAAAACACCATATATTTT; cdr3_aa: CASSKDPTRGWENTIYF
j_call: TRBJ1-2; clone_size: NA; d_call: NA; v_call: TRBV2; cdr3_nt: TGTGCCAGCAGTGAAGGGGATGGCTACACCTTC; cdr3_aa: CASSEGDGYTF
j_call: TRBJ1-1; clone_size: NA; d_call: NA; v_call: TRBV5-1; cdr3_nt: TGCGCCAGCAGCTTGGCGGTGAACACTGAAGCTTTCTTT; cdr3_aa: CASSLAVNTEAFF
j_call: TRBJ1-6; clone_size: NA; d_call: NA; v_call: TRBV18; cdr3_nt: TGTGCCAGCTCACCATTGGACGAGTCACCCCTCCACTTT; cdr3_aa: CASSPLDESPLHF
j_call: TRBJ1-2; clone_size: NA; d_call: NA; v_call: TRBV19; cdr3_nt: TGTGCCAGTAGTATAGGGCAGGGCTATGGCTACACCTTC; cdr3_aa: CASSIGQGYGYTF
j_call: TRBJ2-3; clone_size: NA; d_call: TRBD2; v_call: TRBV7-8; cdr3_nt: TGTGCCAGCAGCTTAGGAGCGGGAGTTGCAGATACGCAGTATTTT; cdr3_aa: CASSLGAGVADTQYF
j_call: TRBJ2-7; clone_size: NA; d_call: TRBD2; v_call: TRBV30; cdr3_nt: TGTGCCTTATCGGGGGAGCGGGGGACCTACGAGCAGTACTTC; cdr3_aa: CALSGERGTYEQYF
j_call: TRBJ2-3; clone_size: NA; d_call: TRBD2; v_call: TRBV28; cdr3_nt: TGTGCCAGCAGTCCTAGCGGGGGGGCAGTGGATACGCAGTATTTT; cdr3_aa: CASSPSGGAVDTQYF
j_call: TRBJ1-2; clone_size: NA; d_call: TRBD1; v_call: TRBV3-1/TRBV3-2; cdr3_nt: TGTGCCAGCAGCCGCAGGACAGGGGGGAACTATGGCTACACCTTC; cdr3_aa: CASSRRTGGNYGYTF
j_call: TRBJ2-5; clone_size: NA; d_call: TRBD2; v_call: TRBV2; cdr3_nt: TGTGCCAGCAAAACTTTTTCGTGGAGCGGGAGCGGTGAGACCCAGTACTTC; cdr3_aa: CASKTFSWSGSGETQYF
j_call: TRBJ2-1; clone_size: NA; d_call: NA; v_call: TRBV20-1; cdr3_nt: TGCAGTGCTAGAAAGGACAATGAGCAGTTCTTC; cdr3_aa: CSARKDNEQFF
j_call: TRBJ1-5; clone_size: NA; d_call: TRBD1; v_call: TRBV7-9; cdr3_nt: TGTGCCAGCAGCCTCACAGGGGAGCAGCCCCAGCATTTT; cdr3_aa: CASSLTGEQPQHF
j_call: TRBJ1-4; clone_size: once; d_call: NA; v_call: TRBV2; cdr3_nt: TGTGCCAGCAGTGTCTCGCTTAATGAAAAACTGTTTTTT; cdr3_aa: CASSVSLNEKLFF
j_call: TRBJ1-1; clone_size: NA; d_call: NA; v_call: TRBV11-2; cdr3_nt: TGTGCCAGCAGCTACGGACGTGAAGAAGCTTTCTTT; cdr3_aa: CASSYGREEAFF